This T cell receptor beta chain is drawn from a study of shared clonotypes between healthy human individuals. Study context: Each donor contributed plates that comprised three CD4 naive, three CD4 memory, two CD8 naive and one CD8 memory.

The naive CD8 subset, CD45RO-negative cells positively selected for CCR7, excluded terminally differentiated effector memory CD45RA+ cells. There were only Caucasian adults among the donors, and all lived in Nashville, Tennessee. The assay was immunoSEQ multiplex PCR, and TCRdb's table has in-frame clones only and misses some. The sample consists of roughly 570,000 clones, about 98% of them appearing once. Sequencing used naive CD8+ T cells sorted from blood. The sequence came from a man in his thirties or forties in good health.

The CDR3 here is CATSRDRGLHQPQHF. Written as DNA, the CDR3 is TGTGCCACCAGCAGGGACAGGGGGCTTCACCAGCCCCAGCATTTT. The chain has TRBV15 and TRBJ1-5; 11 bases fit TRBD1. This CDR3 comprises 15 residues. Per the germline V gene, CDR1 is LNHNV and CDR2 is YYDKDF (reference sequence). Unmatched junction bases numbered 5, after V lost 3 bases and J lost 7 bases.